This T cell receptor beta chain comes out of a study of blood T cell repertoires in COVID-19. Study-level information: The United States, Italy and Spain provided the acute and convalescent COVID-19 samples. In each case, the material was cDNA or gDNA derived from T cells, B-cell-depleted T cells, or PBMCs.

Donors were grouped by their self-reported clinical history. Per the original data handling: Estimated nucleated cell counts came from reference gene primer amplification. Only in-frame clones appear in the TCRdb table, and some are missing; sequencing was by immunoSEQ multiplex PCR. For V, J and clone size, that table is used; D and trimming come from the DNA. In the table there are about 440,000 clones, 87% of which are singletons. The receptor was derived from a woman between 18 and 29 years old with acute COVID-19. Sequencing was done on a sample of PBMCs or T cells enriched from blood (not recorded which).

The CDR3: CASSSAGQGAAGYTF. The DNA for the CDR3 is TGTGCCAGCAGCTCGGCGGGACAGGGGGCAGCTGGCTACACCTTC. The chain recombines TRBV9 with TRBJ1-2, with 12 nucleotides matching TRBD1. The junction had 8 bases not matched to a gene; V was cut back by 4 bases and J by 7 bases. From germline, CDR1 is SGDLS and CDR2 YYNGEE. CDR3 length: 15 residues.